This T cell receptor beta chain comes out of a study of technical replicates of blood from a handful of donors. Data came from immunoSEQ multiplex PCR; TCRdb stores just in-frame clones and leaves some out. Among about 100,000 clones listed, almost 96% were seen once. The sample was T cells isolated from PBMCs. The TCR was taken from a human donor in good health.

The CDR3 sequence is CASSEALVAGPTMDTQYF. The CDR3 DNA reads TGTGCCAGCAGTGAAGCGTTGGTAGCGGGACCCACAATGGATACGCAGTATTTT. This sequence joins TRBV2 and TRBJ2-3; 8 nucleotides match TRBD2. Germline CDR1 and CDR2: SNHLY and FYNNEI. This CDR3 is built from 18 residues. With 0 bases clipped from V and 6 bases from J, the junction kept 14 bases outside the gene matches.